This entry describes one T cell receptor (beta chain). No antigen is known for it. The data originate from a study of regulatory T cells in long-lasting Graves disease. At the level of the study: Freshly diagnosed Graves' patients had used antithyroid drugs for under 3 months.

iRepertoire HTBI primers and Arm-PCR of CDR3 regions built TCR beta libraries. MiXCR, applied by TCRdb to the multiplex PCR reads, yields one record per CDR3 protein. The profile covers around 500,000 distinct CDR3 sequences, with about 16% appearing a single time and 25% taken by the ten largest. This CDR3 region has 16 residues. CDR1 is LNHDA and CDR2 is SQIVND in the germline V gene (reference sequence). Trimming shortened V by 9 bases and J by 0 bases, and 21 bases separated the two germline ends. Documented time point: newly diagnosed GD, antithyroid drugs for less than 3 months. Scientists built the TCR library using RNA that was extracted from PBMCs. Whole-study results and caveats: TCR diversity was lower in persistent Graves' patients than in newly diagnosed ones.

These data were also filed under a second study, of T cells in Graves' hyperthyroidism and ophthalmopathy. That work adds: Reasons for excluding patients were uncontrolled infection, other autoimmune disease, pregnancy or lactation. TCR CDR3 underwent first-round RT-PCR with the HTBI primer set.

The sample in question was peripheral blood mononuclear cells (PBMCs), obtained at new diagnosis, from a patient treated with antithyroid drugs. This chain uses TRBV19 with TRBJ2-7; tentatively, D is TRBD1 (8 bases). The origin of this receptor is a middle-aged woman with Graves disease. DNA for the CDR3: TGTGCCAGCAGAGGGGACAGGCTAGCGGACTCCTACGAGCAGTACTTC. This translates into CASRGDRLADSYEQYF.